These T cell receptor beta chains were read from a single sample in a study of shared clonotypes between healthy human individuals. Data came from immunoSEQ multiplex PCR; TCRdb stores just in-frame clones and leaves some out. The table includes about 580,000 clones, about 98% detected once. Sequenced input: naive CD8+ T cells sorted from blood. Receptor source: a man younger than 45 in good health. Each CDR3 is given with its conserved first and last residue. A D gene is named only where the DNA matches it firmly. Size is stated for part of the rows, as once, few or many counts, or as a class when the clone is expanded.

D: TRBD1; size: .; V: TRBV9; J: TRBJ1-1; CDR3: CASSVGQGNTEAFF; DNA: TGTGCCAGCAGCGTAGGACAGGGGAACACTGAAGCTTTCTTT
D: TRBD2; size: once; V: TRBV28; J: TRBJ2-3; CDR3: CASYGLAGVSDTQYF; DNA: TGTGCCAGCTACGGACTAGCGGGTGTTTCCGATACGCAGTATTTT
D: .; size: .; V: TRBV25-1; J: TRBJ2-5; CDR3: CASSGAGVEETQYF; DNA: TGTGCCAGCAGTGGGGCTGGGGTGGAAGAGACCCAGTACTTC
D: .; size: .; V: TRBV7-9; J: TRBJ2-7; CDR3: CASSTNPYEQYF; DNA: TGTGCCAGCAGCACAAATCCCTACGAGCAGTACTTC
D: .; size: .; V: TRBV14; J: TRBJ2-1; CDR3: CASSQDRFSYNEQFF; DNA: TGTGCCAGCAGCCAAGACAGATTCTCCTACAATGAGCAGTTCTTC
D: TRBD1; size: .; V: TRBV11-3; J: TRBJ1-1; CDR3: CASSSRGQATEAFF; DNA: TGTGCCAGCAGCTCCAGGGGGCAGGCAACTGAAGCTTTCTTT
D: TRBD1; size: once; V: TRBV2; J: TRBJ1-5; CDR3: CAGDRGGQPQHF; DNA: TGTGCCGGAGACAGGGGTGGTCAGCCCCAGCATTTT
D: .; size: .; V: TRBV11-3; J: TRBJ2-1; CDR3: CASSFASGPYDNEQFF; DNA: TGTGCCAGCAGCTTCGCCTCAGGGCCTTACGACAATGAGCAGTTCTTC
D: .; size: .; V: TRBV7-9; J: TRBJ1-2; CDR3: CASSLAVTYGYTF; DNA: TGTGCCAGCAGCTTAGCGGTTACCTATGGCTACACCTTC
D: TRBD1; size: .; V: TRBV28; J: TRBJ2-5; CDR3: CASSFPPPGQVEGIETQYF; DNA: TGTGCCAGCAGTTTTCCGCCTCCGGGACAGGTGGAAGGTATAGAGACCCAGTACTTC
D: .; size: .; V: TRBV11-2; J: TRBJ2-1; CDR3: CATSLGVANEQFF; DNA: TGTGCCACCTCGCTAGGGGTCGCTAATGAGCAGTTCTTC
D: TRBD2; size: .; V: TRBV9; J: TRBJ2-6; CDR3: CASRGTSGRGTGANVLTF; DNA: TGTGCCAGCAGGGGGACTAGCGGGAGAGGAACTGGGGCCAACGTCCTGACTTTC
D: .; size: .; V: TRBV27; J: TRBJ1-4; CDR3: CASSPDAHEKLFF; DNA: TGTGCCAGCAGTCCCGACGCGCATGAAAAACTGTTTTTT
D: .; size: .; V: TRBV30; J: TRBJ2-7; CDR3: CAWEAGAHEQYF; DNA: TGTGCCTGGGAGGCCGGGGCCCACGAGCAGTACTTC
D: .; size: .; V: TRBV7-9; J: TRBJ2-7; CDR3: CASSRNPDEQYF; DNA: TGTGCCAGCAGCCGTAATCCGGACGAGCAGTACTTC
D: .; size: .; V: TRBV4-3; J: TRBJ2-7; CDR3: CASSQAQGRYEQYF; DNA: TGCGCCAGCAGCCAAGCGCAGGGACGCTACGAGCAGTACTTC
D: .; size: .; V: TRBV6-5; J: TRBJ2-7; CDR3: CASSYQSGAQPYEQYF; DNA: TGTGCCAGCAGTTACCAATCAGGGGCGCAACCCTACGAGCAGTACTTC
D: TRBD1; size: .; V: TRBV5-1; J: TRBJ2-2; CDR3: CASSFTGGTGELFF; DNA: TGCGCCAGCAGCTTTACAGGGGGTACCGGGGAGCTGTTTTTT
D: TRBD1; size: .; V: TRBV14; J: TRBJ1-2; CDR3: CASSQLADRGIEDGYTF; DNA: TGTGCCAGCAGCCAACTGGCGGACAGGGGGATAGAGGATGGCTACACCTTC
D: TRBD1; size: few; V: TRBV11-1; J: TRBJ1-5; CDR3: CANTNFKQGVGNQPQHF; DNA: TGTGCCAACACGAATTTTAAACAGGGGGTGGGCAATCAGCCCCAGCATTTT
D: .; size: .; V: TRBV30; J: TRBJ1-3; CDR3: CAWTAGNTIYF; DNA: TGTGCCTGGACCGCTGGAAACACCATATATTTT
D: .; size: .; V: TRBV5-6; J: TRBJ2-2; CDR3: CASSQEVGLGTGELFF; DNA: TGTGCCAGCAGCCAAGAGGTGGGCTTAGGCACCGGGGAGCTGTTTTTT
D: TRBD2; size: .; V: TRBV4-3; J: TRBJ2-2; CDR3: CASSQDPPLAGNFGELFF; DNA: TGCGCCAGCAGCCAAGATCCTCCCCTAGCGGGAAATTTCGGGGAGCTGTTTTTT
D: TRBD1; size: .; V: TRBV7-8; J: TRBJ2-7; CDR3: CASSLAKDTGTGYEQYF; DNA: TGTGCCAGCAGCTTAGCTAAAGATACCGGGACAGGGTACGAGCAGTACTTC
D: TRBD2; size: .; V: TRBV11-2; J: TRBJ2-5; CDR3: CASSETPGGRQTQYF; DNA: TGTGCCAGCAGCGAGACCCCGGGGGGAAGGCAGACCCAGTACTTC
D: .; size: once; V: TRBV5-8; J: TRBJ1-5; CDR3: CASSWGASGNQPQHF; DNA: TGTGCCAGCAGCTGGGGGGCGTCTGGCAATCAGCCCCAGCATTTT
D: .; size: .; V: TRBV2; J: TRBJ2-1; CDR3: CASSELGNEQFF; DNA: TGTGCCAGCAGTGAATTGGGGAATGAGCAGTTCTTC
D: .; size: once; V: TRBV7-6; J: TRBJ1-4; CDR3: CASRPSLEEKLFF; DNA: TGTGCCAGCAGACCGTCCCTAGAGGAAAAACTGTTTTTT
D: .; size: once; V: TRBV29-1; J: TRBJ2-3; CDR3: CSVVGGVNTDTQYF; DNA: TGCAGCGTTGTCGGCGGAGTAAACACAGATACGCAGTATTTT
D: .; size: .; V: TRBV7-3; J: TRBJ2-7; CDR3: CASSLSPGRKQYF; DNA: TGTGCCAGCAGCTTAAGTCCAGGTCGGAAGCAGTACTTC
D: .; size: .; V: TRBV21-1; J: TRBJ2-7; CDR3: CASSTLLGDSPYEQYF; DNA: TGTGCCAGCAGTACTCTACTGGGGGACAGTCCCTACGAGCAGTACTTC
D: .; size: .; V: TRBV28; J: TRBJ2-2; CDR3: CASSPRGTGELFF; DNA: TGTGCCAGCAGCCCCCGGGGCACCGGGGAGCTGTTTTTT
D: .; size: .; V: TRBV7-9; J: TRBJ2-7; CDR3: CASSLGLSYEQYF; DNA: TGTGCCAGCAGCCTCGGACTATCCTACGAGCAGTACTTC
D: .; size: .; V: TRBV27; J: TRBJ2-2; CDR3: CASSASTGELFF; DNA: TGTGCCAGCTCTGCCTCCACCGGGGAGCTGTTTTTT
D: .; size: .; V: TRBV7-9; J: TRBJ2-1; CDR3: CASSLANEVRGPYNEQFF; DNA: TGTGCCAGCAGCTTAGCGAACGAGGTCAGGGGCCCTTACAATGAGCAGTTCTTC
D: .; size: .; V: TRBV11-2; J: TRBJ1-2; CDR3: CASSLDAFGDTNYGYTF; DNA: TGTGCCAGCAGCTTAGACGCTTTTGGGGACACAAACTATGGCTACACCTTC
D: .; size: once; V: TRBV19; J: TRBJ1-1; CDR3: CASIPHPGEAFF; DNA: TGTGCCAGTATTCCCCATCCTGGGGAAGCTTTCTTT
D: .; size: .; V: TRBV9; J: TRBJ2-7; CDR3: CASSVTYEQYF; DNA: TGTGCCAGCAGCGTAACCTACGAGCAGTACTTC
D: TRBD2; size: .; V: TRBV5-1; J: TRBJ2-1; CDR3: CASSPGEGSYNEQFF; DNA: TGCGCCAGCAGCCCGGGGGAGGGCTCCTACAATGAGCAGTTCTTC
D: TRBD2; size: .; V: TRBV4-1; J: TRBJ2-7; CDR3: CASSQASGSYSYEQYF; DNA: TGCGCCAGCAGCCAGGCTAGCGGGAGCTACTCCTACGAGCAGTACTTC
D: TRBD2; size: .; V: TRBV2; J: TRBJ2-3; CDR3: CASSPAGGVPDTQYF; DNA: TGTGCCAGCAGTCCAGCGGGAGGGGTCCCAGATACGCAGTATTTT
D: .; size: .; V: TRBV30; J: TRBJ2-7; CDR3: CAWSGTIYEQYF; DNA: TGTGCCTGGAGCGGGACAATCTACGAGCAGTACTTC
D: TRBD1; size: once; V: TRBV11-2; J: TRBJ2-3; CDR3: CASSGRQGFTDTQYF; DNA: TGTGCCAGCAGCGGGCGACAGGGGTTCACAGATACGCAGTATTTT
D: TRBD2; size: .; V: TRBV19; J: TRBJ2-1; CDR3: CASSIDPTSGRGNEQFF; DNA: TGTGCCAGTAGTATAGATCCGACTAGCGGGAGAGGCAATGAGCAGTTCTTC
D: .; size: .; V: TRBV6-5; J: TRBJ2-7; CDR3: CASSAWPGPTYEQYF; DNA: TGTGCCAGCAGTGCGTGGCCAGGTCCTACCTACGAGCAGTACTTC
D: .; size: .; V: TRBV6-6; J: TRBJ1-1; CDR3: CASSLRTVEAFF; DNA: TGTGCCAGCAGTTTAAGAACGGTTGAAGCTTTCTTT
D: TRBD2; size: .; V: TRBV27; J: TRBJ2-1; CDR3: CASSLSLAGVRNEQFF; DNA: TGTGCCAGCAGTTTATCTCTAGCGGGAGTCCGAAATGAGCAGTTCTTC
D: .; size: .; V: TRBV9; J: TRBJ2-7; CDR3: CASSVGGPSSYEQYF; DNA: TGTGCCAGCAGCGTAGGGGGTCCCAGTTCCTACGAGCAGTACTTC
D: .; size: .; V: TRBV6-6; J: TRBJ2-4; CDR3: CASSYSSSRNIQYF; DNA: TGTGCCAGCAGTTACTCGTCCAGCAGAAACATTCAGTACTTC
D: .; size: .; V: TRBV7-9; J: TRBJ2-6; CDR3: CASSLVGGSGANVLTF; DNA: TGTGCCAGCAGCTTAGTCGGGGGCTCCGGGGCCAACGTCCTGACTTTC
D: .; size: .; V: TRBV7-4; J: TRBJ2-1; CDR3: CASTSSDGFYNEQFF; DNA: TGTGCCAGCACCTCAAGCGACGGTTTCTACAATGAGCAGTTCTTC
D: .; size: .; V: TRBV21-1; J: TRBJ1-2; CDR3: CASSPGTGRSNGYTF; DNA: TGTGCCAGCAGCCCGGGGACAGGGCGGTCCAATGGCTACACCTTC
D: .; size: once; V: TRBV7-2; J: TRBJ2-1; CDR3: CASSILQGSYNEQFF; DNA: TGTGCCAGCAGCATACTACAGGGTTCCTACAATGAGCAGTTCTTC